Described below is a single TCR beta chain sequence and its context. Its cognate antigen is unknown. The sample originates from a study of T cell responses to AZD1222 COVID-19 vaccine. Germline CDR1 reads SEHNR; CDR2 reads FQNEAQ (reference sequence). V was clipped by 5 bases and J by 7 bases, with 11 bases between them. This CDR3 comprises 13 residues. Profiled with immunoSEQ multiplex PCR; TCRdb holds only in-frame clones, not every one. The table records under 95,000 clones, 75% to 90% of them present only once. Findings of the study overall: Reports indicate that nearly half of spike-specific TCRs are directed at unmutated variant regions.

The chain couples TRBV7-9 to TRBJ1-4; D unclear. Here the sequenced sample was peripheral blood, taken 28 days after the second AZD1222 dose. The receptor comes from an adult who received the AZD1222 COVID-19 vaccine. CDR3: CASSRTGSEKLFF. The CDR3, as DNA: TGTGCCAGCAGCCGTACGGGGAGTGAAAAACTGTTTTTT.